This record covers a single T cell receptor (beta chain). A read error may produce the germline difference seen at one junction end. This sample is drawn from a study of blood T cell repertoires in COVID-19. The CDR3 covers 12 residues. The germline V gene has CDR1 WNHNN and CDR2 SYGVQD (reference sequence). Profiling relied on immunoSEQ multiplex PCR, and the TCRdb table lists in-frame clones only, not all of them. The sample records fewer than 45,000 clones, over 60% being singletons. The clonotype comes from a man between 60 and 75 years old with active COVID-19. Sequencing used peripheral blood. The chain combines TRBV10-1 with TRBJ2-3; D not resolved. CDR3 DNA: TGCGCCAGCAGTGAGAAAGCTGGCTGGAGTGTTTTT. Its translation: CASSEKAGWSVF.